The 10 T cell receptor beta chains listed next were all sequenced from one sample in a study of blood T cell repertoires in COVID-19. This table comes from immunoSEQ multiplex PCR, and its TCRdb copy is limited to in-frame clones, with some not included. The table has 250,000 or so clones, around 90% seen once; the top ten hold roughly 3.9%. The specimen was PBMCs or T cells enriched from blood (not recorded which). The receptors originated from a woman aged 25 to 39 with acute COVID-19.

The V gene is TRBV11-3, the J gene TRBJ2-1; 7 bases are shared with TRBD2. The trim removed 0 bases at V and 0 bases at J, leaving 5 bases unmatched. This CDR3 is built from 17 residues. In germline, CDR1 is SGHNT, CDR2 YENEEA. In DNA form, the CDR3 reads TGTGCCAGCAGCTTAGATGCTAGCGGAAGCTCCTACAATGAGCAGTTCTTC. Translated: CASSLDASGSSYNEQFF. The variable domain in full, completed from reference TRBV11-3 and TRBJ2-1, reads EAGVVQSPRYKIIEKKQPVAFWCNPISGHNTLYWYLQNLGQGPELLIRYENEEAVDDSQLPKDRFSAERLKGVDSTLKIQPAELGDSAVYLCASSLDASGSSYNEQFFGPGTRLTVL.

The genes are TRBV4-1 and TRBJ1-2, with TRBD1 matching over 7 bases. Losses at the gene ends were 2 bases for V and 2 bases for J; bases not matched to a gene: 5. The CDR3 length is 15 residues. Germline V gives CDR1 MGHRA, CDR2 YSYEKL. DNA of the CDR3: TGCGCCAGCAGCCAAACTGACAGGGCCAACTATGGCTACACCTTC. The encoded protein is CASSQTDRANYGYTF.

This chain links TRBV9 with TRBJ2-7, with D maybe TRBD1 (6 bases). V was cut by 1 base and J by 3 bases, with 14 bases left in between. This CDR3 region has 15 residues. Looked up from germline, CDR1 is SGDLS and CDR2 is YYNGEE. DNA of the CDR3: TGTGCCAGCAGCGTACAAGGGACACCATACTACGAGCAGTACTTC. Protein sequence: CASSVQGTPYYEQYF.

The chain joins TRBV7-6 to TRBJ1-5; TRBD1 aligns across 7 bases. This CDR3 has 13 amino acids. The germline V gene has CDR1 SGHVS and CDR2 FNYEAQ. Trimming removed 1 base from V and 6 bases from J; junction bases left unmatched: 0. This chain's CDR3 is CASSLGQGQPQHF. As DNA, the CDR3 is TGTGCCAGCAGCTTAGGACAGGGTCAGCCCCAGCATTTT.

This rearrangement joins TRBV19 to TRBJ2-7; tentatively, D is TRBD2 (6 bases). This CDR3 has 14 residues. V was cut by 5 bases and J by 0 bases, with 11 bases left in between. The V gene's germline CDR1 is LNHDA and CDR2 SQIVND (reference sequence). The CDR3 sequence is CASSASGSSYEQYF. In DNA form, the CDR3 reads TGTGCCAGTAGTGCGTCCGGGAGCTCCTACGAGCAGTACTTC.

The chain employs TRBV2 and TRBJ1-2, with D perhaps matching TRBD1 (5 bases). The CDR3 contains 12 residues. The V end lost 10 bases, the J end lost 2 bases, and 11 bases lay between the germline ends. The germline CDR1 and CDR2 sequences are SNHLY and FYNNEI. The CDR3: CAKEDRNYGYTF. The CDR3 coding sequence is TGTGCCAAGGAAGACAGAAACTATGGCTACACCTTC.

The chain recombines TRBV28 with TRBJ2-7; 9 bases are shared with TRBD1. V shed 5 bases and J 3 bases; nucleotides not matched to a gene: 11. This CDR3 region has 16 residues. CDR1 and CDR2 from the germline V gene are MDHEN and SYDVKM. DNA for the CDR3: TGTGCCAGCAGTGCCTACGGACAGGGGCGCTACTACGAGCAGTACTTC. Its protein is CASSAYGQGRYYEQYF.

This sequence joins TRBV21-1 and TRBJ2-7; no DNA check was done on the table's D call, TRBD2. TRBV21-1 is an annotated pseudogene. The CDR3 loop spans 16 amino acids. The CDR3 here is CASSKITSVWHYEQYF. DNA for the CDR3: TGTGCCAGCAGCAAAATAACTAGCGTTTGGCACTACGAGCAGTACTTC.

The V and J genes are TRBV28 and TRBJ2-7; D is undetermined. The CDR3 has 14 amino acids. The V end was cut by 3 bases, the J end by 1 base, with 10 bases between. Looked up from germline, CDR1 is MDHEN and CDR2 is SYDVKM. CDR3 in DNA: TGTGCCAGCAGTTTTAACGGCGGATCCTACGAGCAGTACTTC. Residues: CASSFNGGSYEQYF.

The chain couples TRBV5-1 to TRBJ2-2, with D perhaps TRBD2 (5 bases). The CDR3 is made up of 14 amino acids. CDR1 and CDR2 (germline): SGHRS, YFSETQ. With 2 bases removed from V and 7 bases from J, the gap between germline ends came to 12 bases. In nucleotides, the CDR3 is TGCGCCAGCAGCTTCATGCCCCGGGACGGGGAGCTGTTTTTT. Translating it yields CASSFMPRDGELFF.